Given below is one T cell receptor (beta chain) in context. Recruits, aged about 18 to 100 years, lived in 24 US areas. In the 2 weeks before study entry, exposed participants met a COVID-19 case, which was PCR-confirmed or clinician-diagnosed. In germline, CDR1 is LNHDA, CDR2 SQIVND (reference sequence). V was pared by 5 bases and J by 3 bases, with 6 bases of the junction left unmatched. The CDR3 covers 15 residues. The data are from a study of blood T cell repertoires in COVID-19. Sequencing was performed with immunoSEQ multiplex PCR; in TCRdb, only in-frame clones are kept and a portion is missing. The data show a few hundred thousand clones, just under 90% seen once.

Sequenced: PBMCs or T cells enriched from blood (not recorded which). The V and J genes are TRBV19 and TRBJ1-5; 8 nucleotides match TRBD1. The receptor was derived from a woman in her forties or fifties who had been exposed to COVID-19. In DNA, the CDR3 is TGTGCCAGTAGTCTCGACAGGGGTAACAATCAGCCCCAGCATTTT. Its translation is CASSLDRGNNQPQHF.